A single sample gave rise to the 21 T cell receptor beta chains below, sequenced in a study of cytomegalovirus exposure and HLA in healthy donors. Both 60 Vbeta primers and 13 Jbeta primers went into the PCR. TCRdb's copy holds only in-frame clones and misses some; the assay was immunoSEQ multiplex PCR. The sample holds some 150,000 clones, 73% seen once. Sample: PBMCs. The receptors here all came from a human donor in good health.

This clone has a single count. The germline gene is not matched at one end of the junction; a read error may be the cause. The chain has TRBV7-7 and TRBJ2-3; tentative D call: TRBD2 (6 bases). CDR3 length: 13 amino acids. Germline V gene data show CDR1 as SSHAT and CDR2 as FNYEAQ (reference sequence). This CDR3 reads CASSPGGTDTQYF. CDR3 nucleotides: TGTGCTAGCAGCCCGGGGGGCACAGATACGCAGTATTTT.

The chain couples TRBV7-9 to TRBJ2-2, with TRBD1 identical over 7 bases. V lost 4 bases, J lost 4 bases, and 9 bases stayed unmatched. Germline V gene sequence: CDR1 SEHNR, CDR2 FQNEAQ (reference sequence). The CDR3 length is 16 residues. In DNA form, the CDR3 reads TGTGCCAGCAGCTCCCGGGACCAGGGGGTCACCGGGGAGCTGTTTTTT. Amino acid sequence: CASSSRDQGVTGELFF.

This rearrangement joins TRBV13 to TRBJ2-5; D might be TRBD1 (6 bases). Germline V gene sequence: CDR1 PRHDT, CDR2 FYEKMQ (reference sequence). This CDR3 contains 14 residues. The germline V and J ends were trimmed by 5 bases and 4 bases, with 14 bases remaining between them. The CDR3 loop is CASSPGVFGETQYF. The CDR3 DNA follows: TGTGCCAGCAGCCCAGGGGTCTTCGGAGAGACCCAGTACTTC. Drawing the rest from reference TRBV13 and TRBJ2-5, the complete variable domain is AAGVIQSPRHLIKEKRETATLKCYPIPRHDTVYWYQQGPGQDPQFLISFYEKMQSDKGSIPDRFSAQQFSDYHSELNMSSLELGDSALYFCASSPGVFGETQYFGPGTRLLVL.

The V gene is TRBV5-4, the J gene TRBJ2-3, with D perhaps TRBD2 (6 bases). Germline CDR1 is SGHNT and CDR2 is YYREEE (reference sequence). Between the trimmed V and J ends, which lost 3 bases and 0 bases, there was a span of 11 bases. The CDR3 runs to 15 residues. The CDR3 DNA reads as TGTGCCAGCAGCTCTACTAGCTTTAGCACAGATACGCAGTATTTT. Amino acid sequence: CASSSTSFSTDTQYF.

J is TRBJ2-1 and V is TRBV7-9; weak D call: TRBD2 (5 bases). The germline V gene encodes CDR1 SEHNR and CDR2 FQNEAQ (reference sequence). Trimming took 5 bases from V and 7 from J, leaving 15 bases between them. The CDR3 is 14 residues long. The DNA for the CDR3 is TGTGCCAGCAGCCCTTCCTCTCCGGGAAATGAGCAGTTCTTC. Protein: CASSPSSPGNEQFF.

The chain has TRBV5-5 and TRBJ2-6, with D unresolved. The CDR3 spans 14 residues. Looked up from germline, CDR1 is SGHKS and CDR2 is YYEKEE (reference sequence). Trimming stripped 3 bases from V and 1 base from J, with 5 bases between. The CDR3 here is CASSYESGANVLTF. The CDR3, as DNA: TGTGCCAGCAGCTACGAGTCTGGGGCCAACGTCCTGACTTTC.

The chain couples TRBV12-5 to TRBJ2-3; tentatively, D is TRBD1 (5 bases). Per the germline V gene, CDR1 is LGHNT and CDR2 is FRNRAP. Deletions cut 7 bases from V and 4 bases from J, with 12 bases between. The CDR3 runs to 13 residues. The CDR3: CASARRGSDTQYF. The CDR3 region has the DNA TGTGCTAGTGCACGAAGGGGTTCAGATACGCAGTATTTT.

This clone was seen only a few times. The V and J genes are TRBV11-3 and TRBJ1-1; D perhaps matches TRBD1 (6 bases). V was cut by 3 bases and J by 4 bases, with 27 bases left in between. The CDR3 length is 19 residues. Germline CDR1 and CDR2: SGHNT and YENEEA. Here the CDR3 DNA reads TGTGCCAGCAGCTTTGACTCCGATCTCCGAACAAGCAGGGGCACTGAAGCTTTCTTT. Its protein product is CASSFDSDLRTSRGTEAFF.

V usage is TRBV4-1 and J usage is TRBJ2-3; 8 bases align to TRBD2. This CDR3 is built from 14 residues. CDR1 and CDR2 from the germline V gene are MGHRA and YSYEKL. V shed 3 bases, J shed 1 base, and the junction held 0 bases outside the gene matches. The CDR3 DNA follows: TGCGCCAGCAGCCAGACTAGCGGCACAGATACGCAGTATTTT. It specifies CASSQTSGTDTQYF.

The CDR3: CASSLPRDNQPQHF. The CDR3 region has the DNA TGTGCCAGCAGTTTACCCAGGGATAATCAGCCCCAGCATTTT. The chain links TRBV28 to TRBJ1-5, with a possible D match to TRBD1 (5 bases). The germline V and J ends were trimmed by 2 bases and 4 bases, with 9 bases remaining between them. CDR1 is MDHEN and CDR2 is SYDVKM in the germline V gene. There are 14 residues in the CDR3.

The chain recombines TRBV10-2 with TRBJ2-5; unclear D gene. Germline values: CDR1 WSHSY, CDR2 SAAADI. V was trimmed by 2 bases and J by 4 bases, leaving 14 bases between them. The CDR3 contains 15 residues. CDR3: CASSEPLGASETQYF. CDR3 DNA sequence: TGCGCCAGCAGTGAGCCCCTTGGAGCGTCAGAGACCCAGTACTTC.

This chain links TRBV2 with TRBJ2-4, with D possibly matching TRBD1 (6 bases). CDR3 length: 14 amino acids. The germline gives CDR1 SNHLY, CDR2 FYNNEI. V shed 6 bases and J shed 0 bases, with 9 bases lying between them. As DNA, the CDR3 is TGTGCCAGCAGCCGGACAGAAGCCAAAAACATTCAGTACTTC. This gives the protein CASSRTEAKNIQYF.

The genes are TRBV6-6 and TRBJ2-3; the match to TRBD1 covers 9 bases. Germline V gene lookup returns CDR1 MNHNY and CDR2 SVGAGI (reference sequence). The CDR3 totals 16 residues. Trimming at V came to 8 bases and at J to 3 bases, leaving 12 bases not matched to a gene. This CDR3 reads CASVASDRGSTDTQYF. DNA for the CDR3: TGTGCCAGCGTTGCATCGGACAGGGGAAGTACAGATACGCAGTATTTT.

The rearrangement links TRBV5-1 to TRBJ2-1; 7 positions agree with TRBD1. The CDR3 is 16 amino acids. The germline V gene has CDR1 SGHRS and CDR2 YFSETQ. Trimming cost V 3 bases and J 8 bases; bases outside gene matches: 14. CDR3 bases: TGCGCCAGCAGCTCCTCTAGCTTCCCGGGGACAGATGAGCAGTTCTTC. This translates into CASSSSSFPGTDEQFF.

This sequence joins TRBV5-4 and TRBJ2-3, with D maybe TRBD2 (7 bases). The CDR3 spans 17 residues. Trimming cost V 3 bases and J 7 bases, with 24 bases left between them. The V gene's germline CDR1 is SGHNT and CDR2 YYREEE (reference sequence). In nucleotides, the CDR3 is TGTGCCAGCAGCTCCCTATGGGCGGGGGCCTACGGGAATACGCAGTATTTT. Its protein product is CASSSLWAGAYGNTQYF.

The V call is TRBV10-2, the J call TRBJ2-1, with 7 positions matching TRBD1. This CDR3 is 13 amino acids long. The V and J ends lost 7 bases and 2 bases, in that order; junction bases with no gene match: 2. The germline gives CDR1 WSHSY, CDR2 SAAADI. This chain's CDR3 is CASKGAPYNEQFF. The CDR3 DNA reads as TGCGCCAGCAAGGGGGCGCCCTACAATGAGCAGTTCTTC.

The rearrangement uses TRBV6-5 and TRBJ1-1; D is possibly TRBD1 (5 bases). Germline CDR1 reads MNHEY; CDR2 reads SVGAGI. Trimming cost V 0 bases and J 0 bases, with 8 bases left between them. The CDR3 has 15 amino acids. The CDR3 here is CASSYSGGLNTEAFF. The CDR3 DNA is TGTGCCAGCAGTTACTCCGGGGGACTGAACACTGAAGCTTTCTTT.

The chain combines TRBV11-2 with TRBJ2-3; weak D call: TRBD2 (6 bases). In germline, CDR1 is SGHAT, CDR2 FQNNGV. V lost 4 bases and J 4 bases, leaving 12 bases between the germline ends. CDR3 length: 14 amino acids. CDR3 amino acids: CASSYRTTPDTQYF. The CDR3 bases are TGTGCCAGCAGCTACCGGACTACCCCAGATACGCAGTATTTT.

The chain uses TRBV4-1 and TRBJ2-5; 10 nucleotides line up with TRBD2. Germline values: CDR1 MGHRA, CDR2 YSYEKL. The CDR3 is made up of 16 amino acids. With 4 bases clipped from V and 5 bases from J, the junction kept 10 bases outside the gene matches. The CDR3 region is CASSPLAGGSAETQYF. CDR3 nucleotide sequence: TGCGCCAGCAGCCCCTTAGCGGGGGGCTCGGCGGAGACCCAGTACTTC.

This clone was found a few times. The V call is TRBV25-1, the J call TRBJ2-6; D remains ambiguous. Germline V gene sequence: CDR1 MGHDK, CDR2 SYGVNS. Between the trimmed V and J ends, which lost 3 bases and 0 bases, there was a span of 6 bases. The CDR3 has 15 residues. The CDR3, as DNA: TGTGCCAGCAGTGACCAGTTCTCTGGGGCCAACGTCCTGACTTTC. It is translated as CASSDQFSGANVLTF.

The CDR3: CASSEYRGETQYF. Written as DNA, the CDR3 is TGCGCCAGCAGTGAGTACAGGGGAGAGACCCAGTACTTC. The chain links TRBV10-1 to TRBJ2-5; TRBD1 matches 7 bases. The CDR3 extends over 13 amino acids. Losses at the gene ends were 1 base for V and 4 bases for J; bases not matched to a gene: 0. CDR1 is WNHNN, CDR2 SYGVQD, per germline (reference sequence).